This entry lists 10 T cell receptor beta chains sequenced from one sample in a study of tumor-infiltrating lymphocytes in primary liver carcinoma. Investigators took RNA and DNA out together from 20-30 mg of unsorted bulk tissue. cDNA specific to TCR beta was made from 450 to 500 ng of total RNA, with a constant-region primer employed for priming. Libraries of TCR beta came from three nested multiplex PCR rounds with slightly modified ARM-PCR. It was with TRBV1-TRBV30 forward primers and a C-beta reverse primer that the first two PCR rounds were run, at approximately 9 cycles each. A single record per CDR3 protein comes from TCRdb applying MiXCR to the multiplex PCR reads. The data hold roughly 91,000 distinct CDR3 sequences, with 55% to 75% observed a single time. The sequenced sample consisted of liver tumor tissue from sampling region 5. Described subset: tumor region T5, tumor centre. The receptors shown here come from a woman aged 55 to 70 with primary liver carcinoma and hepatitis B virus infection.

With regard to this clonotype: Relative to the germline gene, one junction end is altered; a read error may explain this. For the CDR3, the DNA is TGCGCCAACAGCCAAGATCAGGGCCGTGGGGCAGCCCAAGAGACCCAGTACTTC. Its translation is CANSQDQGRGAAQETQYF. V gene TRBV4-1 combines with J gene TRBJ2-5, with a tentative D call TRBD1 (5 bases). CDR1 is MGHRA and CDR2 is YSYEKL in the germline V gene. The CDR3 is 18 amino acids.

This clonotype occurred once. The gene calls are TRBV11-2 and TRBJ2-7; D may be TRBD1 (6 bases). Germline V gene lookup returns CDR1 SGHAT and CDR2 FQNNGV. V lost 5 bases and J lost 6, with 17 bases in between. CDR3 length: 14 residues. CDR3 region: CASSPGQKWGEQYF. For the CDR3, the DNA is TGTGCCAGCAGCCCCGGACAGAAATGGGGCGAGCAGTACTTC.

For this clonotype: The conserved final phenylalanine or tryptophan is absent from the CDR3, which likely points to a read error. The chain combines TRBV12-3 or TRBV12-4 with TRBJ1-5; D is perhaps TRBD1 (6 bases). The CDR3 length is 16 residues. CDR3 sequence: CASSLDGGAGSQPQHI. CDR3 nucleotide sequence: TGTGCTAGCAGTTTAGACGGGGGGGCAGGGTCTCAGCCCCAGCATATT.

The CDR3 coding sequence is TGTGCCAGCTCACCACCGGGATGGCGCAGGGATAAGAACACTGAAGCTTTCTTT. Encoded protein: CASSPPGWRRDKNTEAFF. The J gene is TRBJ1-1, the V gene TRBV18; D possibly corresponds to TRBD1 (5 bases). CDR3 size: 18 residues. Germline V gives CDR1 KGHSH, CDR2 LQKENI. V was shortened by 0 bases and J by 1 base, with 18 bases between the two germline ends.

The sample holds a few counts of this clonotype. A single base separates this from a much larger clone, so it may be a read error. The V gene is TRBV6-6, the J gene TRBJ1-1, with TRBD1 matching 8 bases. There are 16 residues in the CDR3. From germline, CDR1 is MNHNY and CDR2 SVGAGI (reference sequence). The CDR3 DNA is TGTGCCAGCAGGGTCAGGGGGCGGAGGGAGGACACTGAAGCTCTCTTT. It yields the protein CASRVRGRREDTEALF.

CDR3 bases: TGTGCCAGCAGCACGTTGAACACTGAAGCTTTCTTT. Its translation: CASSTLNTEAFF. This rearrangement joins TRBV19 to TRBJ1-1; D ambiguous. Trimming stripped 9 bases from V and 0 bases from J, with 8 bases between. The CDR3 spans 12 residues. Germline V CDR1 and CDR2: LNHDA, SQIVND (reference sequence).

In the case of this clonotype: An end of the junction does not agree with germline; a read error may underlie this. The CDR3 loop reads CVSNPPGDSNYHEQFF. The CDR3 bases are TGTGTCAGCAACCCCCCCGGAGATTCCAATTACCATGAGCAATTCTTC. V is TRBV11-2 and J is TRBJ2-1; D not certain. There are 16 residues in the CDR3. Germline assignment: CDR1 SGHAT and CDR2 FQNNGV.

To note about this clonotype: One end of the junction varies from germline; a read error may be responsible. This sequence joins TRBV10-3 and TRBJ1-4; no firm D call. This CDR3 is built from 11 residues. CDR1 ENHRY and CDR2 SYGVKD come from the germline V gene. This CDR3 is CAIGQNEKQFF. The CDR3 nucleotides are TGTGCTATCGGGCAGAATGAAAAACAGTTTTTT.

The V and J genes are TRBV7-9 and TRBJ1-5; the D is unclear. V was cut by 3 bases and J by 4 bases, with 10 bases left in between. Germline CDR1 reads SEHNR; CDR2 reads FQNEAQ (reference sequence). This CDR3 is built from 14 residues. This chain's CDR3 is CASSFPGINQPQHF. The CDR3 DNA sequence: TGTGCCAGCAGCTTCCCCGGCATTAATCAGCCCCAGCATTTT.

With regard to this clonotype: A clone one base away is much larger, so this may be a read error. The conserved phenylalanine or tryptophan normally closing the CDR3 is absent here, so this likely arose from a read error. The J gene is TRBJ2-1, the V gene TRBV5-1; 15 bases fit TRBD2. The CDR3 totals 15 residues. J lost 7 bases, V lost 4 bases, and 3 bases had no gene match. Germline assignment: CDR1 SGHRS and CDR2 YFSETQ. CDR3 DNA: TGCGCCAGCAGCGGACTAGCGGGAGGGGGAAATGAGCAGTTCCTC. This sequence encodes CASSGLAGGGNEQFL.